This T cell receptor (beta chain) was sequenced in a study of radiation and T cells in renal cell carcinoma. Study conclusions and caveats: In blood, top tumor clones expanded by 2 weeks, shrinking by 4.

On this clone itself: What it binds is not known.

Time point in this sample: blood 2 weeks post-SBRT. Treatment given: 15 Gy SBRT to primary tumor, nephrectomy 4 weeks later. This renal cell carcinoma was of the clear cell type. TCRdb's table, derived via immunoSEQ multiplex PCR, lists solely in-frame clones and lacks some. Of roughly 130,000 clones in the sample, 88% were seen once. Per the germline V gene, CDR1 is SGHNT and CDR2 is YENEEA. V lost 5 bases, J lost 3 bases, and 20 bases lay in between. This CDR3 is 16 amino acids long. This TCR was recovered from a woman between 65 and 79 years old with renal cell carcinoma. Sequencing used blood, obtained from a patient whose treatment included radiotherapy and nephrectomy. J is TRBJ2-7 and V is TRBV11-3, with D possibly TRBD1 on 8 matching bases. The CDR3 region has the DNA TGTGCCAGCAGCGGAACTACAGGGGGGGTATTCTACGAGCAGTACTTC. Translating gives CASSGTTGGVFYEQYF.